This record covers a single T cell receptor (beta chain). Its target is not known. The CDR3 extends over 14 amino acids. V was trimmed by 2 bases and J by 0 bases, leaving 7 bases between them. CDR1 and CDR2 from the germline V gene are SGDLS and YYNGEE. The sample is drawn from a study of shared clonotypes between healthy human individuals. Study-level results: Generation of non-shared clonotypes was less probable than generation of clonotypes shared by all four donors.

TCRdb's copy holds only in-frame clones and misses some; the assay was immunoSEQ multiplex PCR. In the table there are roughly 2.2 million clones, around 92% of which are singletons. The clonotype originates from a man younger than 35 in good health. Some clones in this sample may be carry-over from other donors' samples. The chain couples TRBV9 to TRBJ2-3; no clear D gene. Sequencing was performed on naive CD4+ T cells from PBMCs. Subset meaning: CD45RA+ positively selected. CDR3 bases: TGTGCCAGCAGCGTTCGACATAGCACAGATACGCAGTATTTT. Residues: CASSVRHSTDTQYF.